This T cell receptor beta chain originates from a study of blood T cell repertoires in COVID-19. Study-level background: T cells, B-cell-depleted T cells, or PBMCs provided the cDNA or gDNA that served as material.

Using immunoSEQ multiplex PCR, the repertoire was profiled, and TCRdb retains in-frame clones only, with some absent. The table has about 140,000 clones, under 90% seen once. The CDR3 has 15 residues. The V end was cut by 5 bases, the J end by 2 bases, with 12 bases between. Germline V gene lookup returns CDR1 SNHLY and CDR2 FYNNEI. The participants were between about 18 and 95 years old and came from about two dozen US areas. This clone was counted a few times. The receptor's source is a woman aged 18-30 years who had been exposed to COVID-19. The chain links TRBV2 to TRBJ2-2; D possibly corresponds to TRBD2 (6 bases). Material: PBMCs or T cells enriched from blood (not recorded which). The CDR3 here is CASSRGGSNTGELFF. The DNA for the CDR3 is TGTGCCAGCAGTCGAGGAGGGAGTAACACCGGGGAGCTGTTTTTT.